This T cell receptor beta chain came from a study of CD8 T cells in Susac syndrome. Random hexamers primed reverse transcription of about 0.45 to 1 ug RNA. Each CDR3 protein gets one entry after TCRdb re-called the immunoSEQ multiplex PCR reads with MiXCR. The sample records some 200,000 distinct CDR3 sequences, approximately 94% being singletons. J lost 6 bases, V lost 5 bases, and 5 bases had no gene match. Germline CDR1 is LNHDA and CDR2 is SQIVND (reference sequence). The CDR3 totals 14 residues. The TCR originated in a human donor with Susac syndrome. V and J are TRBV19 and TRBJ2-1, with 9 bases that match TRBD2. Material for sequencing was CD4+ T cells from PBMCs. In nucleotides, the CDR3 is TGTGCCAGTAGTTCTAGCGGGATGCGCAATGAGCAGTTCTTC. Translated, it gives CASSSSGMRNEQFF.